This T cell receptor beta chain originates from a study of vaccination effects on CD4 cells after COVID-19. The study's findings and limits: Only a single clone (1 of 255 vaccine-induced clones in healthy vaccinees) cross-reacted with common cold coronaviruses. Few convalescent patients, and no early post-infection timepoints, were available to the study.

To note about this clone: As yet, its antigen is unknown.

Culturing for around ten days preceded CD4+ T cell isolation. Participants each got two BNT162b2 or mRNA-1273 vaccine doses. Cultures had half their medium replaced with IL-2 medium on days 3 and 7. Libraries were prepared by immunoSEQ multiplex PCR; TCRdb keeps only in-frame clonotypes and omits some of them. The table lists tens of thousands of clones, less than 85% of them singletons. The TCR comes from a human donor who received a COVID-19 vaccine. Sequencing was performed on CD4+ T cells from PBMCs cultured without peptide, taken after COVID-19 vaccination.

The CDR3 here is CAWSDYRWSNQPQHF. DNA of the CDR3: TGTGCCTGGAGTGATTACAGATGGAGCAATCAGCCCCAGCATTTT. This rearrangement joins TRBV30 to TRBJ1-5; D is unresolved. CDR3 size: 15 residues. The germline CDR1 and CDR2 sequences are GTSNPN and SVGIG (reference sequence). The ends were cut back, 1 base at V and 1 base at J, with 11 bases in the middle.